The 27 T cell receptor beta chains listed next were all sequenced from one sample in a study of shared clonotypes between healthy human individuals. Measured with immunoSEQ multiplex PCR; TCRdb has only the in-frame clones, and not every one. This repertoire shows about a million clones, roughly 80% found once; its top ten account for 1.2% to 1.5%. Sequenced: memory CD4+ T cells sorted from blood. Subset described: CD45RA-negative fraction. These receptor sequences come from a man between 18 and 29 years old in good health.

This clone was observed a handful of times. This chain uses TRBV5-4 with TRBJ2-7, with 10 positions matching TRBD2. CDR3 length: 18 residues. V shed 0 bases, J shed 1 base, and the junction held 10 bases outside the gene matches. The germline gives CDR1 SGHNT, CDR2 YYREEE (reference sequence). The DNA of the CDR3 is TGTGCCAGCAGCTTGGCCTTGGGGCTAGCGGGAGAGTCCTACGAGCAGTACTTC. Translating it yields CASSLALGLAGESYEQYF.

The V gene is TRBV19, the J gene TRBJ2-1; 10 bases line up with TRBD2. V lost 4 bases to trimming and J lost 1 base; unmatched junction nucleotides: 4. This CDR3 has 16 amino acids. Germline V lookup: CDR1 LNHDA, CDR2 SQIVND (reference sequence). The CDR3 nucleotides are TGTGCCAGTAGTAAGGGACTAGCGCCGTCCTACAATGAGCAGTTCTTC. This gives the protein CASSKGLAPSYNEQFF.

The chain couples TRBV2 to TRBJ1-3; a possible D gene is TRBD1 (5 bases). CDR3 length equals 15 residues. V was shortened by 2 bases and J by 4 bases, with 12 bases between the two germline ends. The germline CDR1 and CDR2 sequences are SNHLY and FYNNEI. This CDR3 is CASSERQLAGNTIYF. The CDR3 DNA reads TGTGCCAGCAGTGAAAGACAGCTGGCGGGAAACACCATATATTTT.

J is TRBJ2-7 and V is TRBV2; 7 nucleotides agree with TRBD1. V shed 7 bases, J shed 7 bases, and the junction held 13 bases outside the gene matches. Looked up from germline, CDR1 is SNHLY and CDR2 is FYNNEI. CDR3 length equals 14 residues. CDR3 nucleotide sequence: TGTGCCAGCACATCACAGGGGTCCGGATTAGAGCAGTACTTC. Its protein product is CASTSQGSGLEQYF.

This sequence joins TRBV7-2 and TRBJ1-2, with D possibly being TRBD1 (6 bases). V dropped 1 base and J dropped 8 bases, with 14 bases sitting between them. This CDR3 comprises 14 residues. Germline CDR1 reads SGHTA; CDR2 reads FQGNSA. In DNA, the CDR3 is TGTGCCAGCAGCTTAGAGTGGCAGGGGAAAGGCTACACCTTC. It yields the protein CASSLEWQGKGYTF.

In its sample, this clone was seen a few times. DNA of the CDR3: TGTGCCAGCAGCGTAGGGACTGTTTCCTACAATGAGCAGTTCTTC. Protein product: CASSVGTVSYNEQFF. The V call is TRBV9, the J call TRBJ2-1, with D tentatively TRBD2 (5 bases). The germline V and J ends were trimmed by 0 bases and 1 base, with 8 bases remaining between them. Germline CDR1 and CDR2: SGDLS and YYNGEE. The CDR3 consists of 15 residues.

This clone was seen only a few times. The rearrangement joins TRBV11-2 to TRBJ1-1, with a weak D call TRBD1 (5 bases). Germline V gene sequence: CDR1 SGHAT, CDR2 FQNNGV. The V and J ends lost 5 bases and 3 bases respectively, with 25 bases between them. The CDR3 totals 18 residues. The CDR3 reads CASSPQELIGTVDTEAFF. The CDR3 DNA is TGTGCCAGCAGCCCTCAGGAATTAATTGGGACCGTCGACACTGAAGCTTTCTTT.

V gene TRBV11-2 combines with J gene TRBJ2-7; D is ambiguous. The CDR3 is 14 residues long. The V gene's germline CDR1 is SGHAT and CDR2 FQNNGV. V lost 0 bases and J lost 2, with 8 bases in between. As DNA, the CDR3 is TGTGCCAGCAGCTTAGAGCGGTTGACCTACGAGCAGTACTTC. Amino acids: CASSLERLTYEQYF.

This chain joins TRBV14 and TRBJ1-1; D perhaps matches TRBD1 (6 bases). V shed 6 bases and J shed 0 bases, with 23 bases lying between them. This CDR3 contains 18 residues. Germline loops: CDR1 SGHDN, CDR2 FVKESK. The CDR3 loop reads CASRANPRGARVNTEAFF. CDR3 bases: TGTGCCAGCAGAGCCAACCCCCGGGGGGCGAGGGTGAACACTGAAGCTTTCTTT.

This chain links TRBV14 with TRBJ2-1; D gene ambiguous. Between the trimmed V and J ends, which lost 2 bases and 7 bases, there was a span of 9 bases. The CDR3 is 13 amino acids. Germline loops: CDR1 SGHDN, CDR2 FVKESK. The CDR3 nucleotides read TGTGCCAGCAGCCAAAGACTGGGGAATGAGCAGTTCTTC. This codes for CASSQRLGNEQFF.

With respect to this clone: Other DNA sequences of this sample code for an identical CDR3. The chain uses TRBV27 and TRBJ2-7; D unresolved. The CDR3 covers 11 residues. V lost 8 bases and J 0 bases, leaving 5 bases between the germline ends. The germline V gene encodes CDR1 MNHEY and CDR2 SMNVEV (reference sequence). For the CDR3, the DNA is TGTGCCAGCTCTAGCTCCTACGAGCAGTACTTC. As protein: CASSSSYEQYF.

A few counts support this clone. The same CDR3 is also encoded by other DNA sequences in this sample. The rearrangement uses TRBV5-4 and TRBJ2-1; D ambiguous. In germline, CDR1 is SGHNT, CDR2 YYREEE (reference sequence). V shed 0 bases and J shed 5 bases, with 6 bases lying between them. There are 13 residues in the CDR3. CDR3 DNA sequence: TGTGCCAGCAGCTTGGGCACGAACAATGAGCAGTTCTTC. This codes for CASSLGTNNEQFF.

The chain's CDR3 is CAWSAGKGVSSPLHF. CDR3 bases: TGTGCCTGGAGTGCGGGGAAGGGTGTAAGCTCACCCCTCCACTTT. The V and J genes are TRBV30 and TRBJ1-6; D not resolved. Germline CDR1 and CDR2: GTSNPN and SVGIG (reference sequence). Trimming stripped 1 base from V and 10 bases from J, with 17 bases between. The CDR3 extends over 15 amino acids.

The chain uses TRBV4-1 and TRBJ2-7; the D is unclear. V was shortened by 5 bases and J by 1 base, with 18 bases between the two germline ends. CDR3 length: 16 amino acids. Germline CDR1 reads MGHRA; CDR2 reads YSYEKL. The CDR3: CASSSQLASSSYEQYF. In DNA, the CDR3 is TGCGCCAGCAGCTCTCAGTTGGCGTCTTCTTCCTACGAGCAGTACTTC.

This clone was recorded at least ten times. The chain carries TRBV11-2 and TRBJ2-7; a possible D gene is TRBD1 (6 bases). The CDR3 is made up of 13 amino acids. Trimming stripped 5 bases from V and 7 bases from J, with 15 bases between. Germline CDR1 and CDR2: SGHAT and FQNNGV. CDR3 bases: TGTGCCAGCAGCCCAATTTGGGGGCGTGAGCAGTACTTC. Translation gives CASSPIWGREQYF.

The DNA of the CDR3 is TGTGCCAGCAGTGACACCCGCCAGGGGAACTATGGCTACACCTTC. It translates to CASSDTRQGNYGYTF. This chain uses TRBV6-1 with TRBJ1-2, with a weak D call TRBD1 (6 bases). The germline V and J ends were trimmed by 3 bases and 2 bases, with 13 bases remaining between them. CDR1 MNHNS and CDR2 SASEGT come from the germline V gene. The CDR3 spans 15 residues.

The chain links TRBV6-1 to TRBJ2-2; 9 bases fit TRBD2. J lost 4 bases, V lost 2 bases, and 5 bases had no gene match. Per germline, CDR1 MNHNS and CDR2 SASEGT. The CDR3 is 16 amino acids. CDR3 bases: TGTGCCAGCAGTGAATGGCGGGGGGGCGGCACCGGGGAGCTGTTTTTT. It yields the protein CASSEWRGGGTGELFF.

This clone has just one count. The chain is built from TRBV7-2 and TRBJ2-7, with 9 nucleotides matching TRBD2. V shed 3 bases and J 0 bases; nucleotides not matched to a gene: 12. CDR1 and CDR2 from the germline V gene are SGHTA and FQGNSA. This CDR3 contains 18 residues. The CDR3 DNA is TGTGCCAGCAGCTTTGGGTTTAGCGGGAGCGCGAGCTCCTACGAGCAGTACTTC. It yields the protein CASSFGFSGSASSYEQYF.

V gene TRBV25-1 combines with J gene TRBJ1-5, with D perhaps matching TRBD1 (6 bases). Germline values: CDR1 MGHDK, CDR2 SYGVNS. CDR3 length: 14 residues. V lost 2 bases and J lost 3, with 8 bases in between. The CDR3 nucleotides read TGTGCCAGCAGTGAAACAGGGAACAATCAGCCCCAGCATTTT. Residues: CASSETGNNQPQHF.

This clone was picked up one time. This chain links TRBV10-3 with TRBJ2-2, with 10 bases aligning to TRBD2. V lost 10 bases to trimming and J lost 2 bases; unmatched junction nucleotides: 7. Germline CDR1 is ENHRY and CDR2 is SYGVKD. This CDR3 region has 15 residues. CDR3: CASTPSGGNTGELFF. The CDR3 DNA sequence: TGTGCCAGCACCCCTAGCGGGGGTAACACCGGGGAGCTGTTTTTT.

The J gene is TRBJ1-6, the V gene TRBV6-6, with 9 bases identical to TRBD1. After removal of 6 bases from V and 10 bases from J, the junction contained 7 bases not matched to a gene. This CDR3 region has 14 residues. CDR1 and CDR2 from the germline V gene are MNHNY and SVGAGI (reference sequence). CDR3 amino acids: CASRTRDRASPLHF. The CDR3 DNA reads TGTGCCAGCAGAACCCGGGACAGGGCATCACCCCTCCACTTT.

A remark on this clone: A read error may produce the germline difference seen at one junction end. V usage is TRBV7-7 and J usage is TRBJ2-2, with 8 bases aligning to TRBD2. Looked up from germline, CDR1 is SSHAT and CDR2 is FNYEAQ (reference sequence). The CDR3 spans 15 residues. The CDR3 sequence is CASSPGLANTGELFF. CDR3 nucleotide sequence: TGTGCTAGCAGCCCGGGACTAGCGAACACCGGGGAGCTGTTTTTT.

This clone was recorded a few times. This rearrangement joins TRBV6-6 to TRBJ1-2, with TRBD1 as a possible D gene (5 bases). Germline lookup yields CDR1 MNHNY and CDR2 SVGAGI (reference sequence). The CDR3 spans 13 residues. V was cut by 2 bases and J by 2 bases, with 6 bases left in between. CDR3 amino acids: CASSYPGNYGYTF. CDR3 bases: TGTGCCAGCAGTTACCCAGGGAACTATGGCTACACCTTC.

The chain is built from TRBV5-4 and TRBJ2-1; D unresolved. V lost 4 bases and J 0 bases, leaving 17 bases between the germline ends. Germline CDR1 SGHNT, CDR2 YYREEE (reference sequence). CDR3 length: 17 amino acids. In nucleotides, the CDR3 is TGTGCCAGCAGCCCGTCCGGGTCCCCGAGCTCCTACAATGAGCAGTTCTTC. Translated: CASSPSGSPSSYNEQFF.

V usage is TRBV5-6 and J usage is TRBJ1-4, with no clear D. Germline V gene data show CDR1 as SGHDT and CDR2 as YYEEEE. The V end lost 0 bases, the J end lost 7 bases, and 10 bases lay between the germline ends. This CDR3 region has 14 residues. The chain's CDR3 is CASSLVGGSEKLFF. CDR3 nucleotides: TGTGCCAGCAGCTTGGTGGGCGGTAGTGAAAAACTGTTTTTT.

This clone occurred a few times. This chain connects TRBV18 to TRBJ2-7, with 7 positions matching TRBD1. With 6 bases clipped from V and 2 bases from J, the junction kept 10 bases outside the gene matches. Looked up from germline, CDR1 is KGHSH and CDR2 is LQKENI. This CDR3 is built from 15 residues. The DNA for the CDR3 is TGTGCCAGCTCTCGGGACAGAACATTAGCCTACGAGCAGTACTTC. This encodes CASSRDRTLAYEQYF.

The rearrangement links TRBV5-4 to TRBJ2-5; 11 bases map to TRBD1. The DNA end favors TRBJ2-7, so the J call may be wrong. Germline CDR1 is SGHNT and CDR2 is YYREEE (reference sequence). This CDR3 comprises 14 residues. The CDR3 loop reads CASSPGQGAYEQYF. The CDR3 DNA sequence: TGTGCCAGCAGCCCGGGACAGGGGGCCTACGAGCAGTACTTC.